The rows below give T cell receptor beta chains drawn from one sample of a study of shared clonotypes between healthy human individuals. Method: immunoSEQ multiplex PCR; TCRdb's copy keeps in-frame clones and lacks some. This table has about 340,000 clones, roughly 70% appearing once. Sequencing was carried out using memory CD4+ T cells sorted from blood. Receptor source: a young man in good health. CDR3s include the opening cysteine and the closing phenylalanine or tryptophan. Each record gives: CDR3 length, V gene, clone size, J gene, D gene, CDR3 DNA, CDR3 protein. The D gene is left open where the match is weak. The size of a clone is reported for some rows only, either as once, few or many, or as a class for expanded clones.

13	TRBV5-4	-	TRBJ2-1	TRBD1	TGTGCCAGCAGCAACCCCACAGGGGCCCTTGAATTCTTC	CASSNPTGALEFF
14	TRBV5-1	-	TRBJ2-2	-	TGCGCCAGCAGCATCGGGACCTCCACCGGGGAGCTGTTTTTT	CASSIGTSTGELFF
16	TRBV30	-	TRBJ1-4	TRBD1	TGTGCCTGGAGTGTATCTCGGGACAGAGCTAATGAAAAACTGTTTTTT	CAWSVSRDRANEKLFF
15	TRBV6-6	-	TRBJ2-2	-	TGTGCCAGCAGTTCTGGGGGGCCGGTGTATGGGGAGCTGTTTTTT	CASSSGGPVYGELFF
15	TRBV15	few	TRBJ2-1	TRBD1	TGTGCCACCAGCAGAGCCGGGACAGGGTCCGATGAGCAGTTCTTC	CATSRAGTGSDEQFF
14	TRBV5-1	-	TRBJ2-3	-	TGCGCCAGCAGCTCCAAACCAGGCACAGATACGCAGTATTTT	CASSSKPGTDTQYF
18	TRBV9	-	TRBJ2-2	-	TGTGCCAGCAGCGTACTAGGGCGTTCTCTACGACACGCCGGGGAGCTGTTTTTT	CASSVLGRSLRHAGELFF
14	TRBV5-1	-	TRBJ1-1	-	TGCGCCAGCAGCCCGACATGGGGGAACACTGAAGCTTTCTTT	CASSPTWGNTEAFF
16	TRBV30	-	TRBJ2-2	-	TGTGCCTGGAGCCTGGGGGTCTTTAGCGGCCCCGGGGAGCTGTTTTTT	CAWSLGVFSGPGELFF
15	TRBV5-1	-	TRBJ2-6	-	TGCGCCAGCACCTGGACGAGGGCTGGGGCCAACGTCCTGACTTTC	CASTWTRAGANVLTF
14	TRBV30	few	TRBJ2-3	-	TGTGCCTGGAGTGGGGTGGTCCGCACAGATACGCAGTATTTT	CAWSGVVRTDTQYF
16	TRBV6-6	-	TRBJ2-3	TRBD1	TGTGCCAGCACCAGGAGCGGACAGGGGTACACAGATACGCAGTATTTT	CASTRSGQGYTDTQYF
16	TRBV4-1	-	TRBJ2-7	TRBD1	TGCGCCAGCAGCCAAGGGTACGGGACAGGGGACTACGAGCAGTACTTC	CASSQGYGTGDYEQYF
15	TRBV11-2	few	TRBJ1-2	-	TGTGCCAGCAGCCGCGGACACGGACAGAGGTATGGCTACACCTTC	CASSRGHGQRYGYTF
15	TRBV5-4	-	TRBJ2-7	TRBD2	TGTGCCAGCAGCTCTAAGCGGGAGTTCTCCTACGAGCAGTACTTC	CASSSKREFSYEQYF
14	TRBV10-3	few	TRBJ1-1	TRBD1	TGTGCCATCAGTTCCGGGACAGAGAACACTGAAGCTTTCTTT	CAISSGTENTEAFF
15	TRBV7-9	-	TRBJ2-7	-	TGTGCCAGCAGCTTAGCGCGGCTAGGTACCTACGAGCAGTACTTC	CASSLARLGTYEQYF
14	TRBV4-3	once	TRBJ1-5	-	TGCGCCAGCAGCCAAGATATCGGGTGGCAGCCCCAGCATTTT	CASSQDIGWQPQHF
15	TRBV28	-	TRBJ2-7	TRBD1	TGTGCCAGCAGTTTACCCACGGGACAGTCCTACGAGCAGTACTTC	CASSLPTGQSYEQYF
14	TRBV21-1	-	TRBJ1-1	-	TGTGCCAGCAGCAATTTCTCAGGGAACACTGAAGCTTTCTTT	CASSNFSGNTEAFF
13	TRBV5-5	few	TRBJ2-3	-	TGTGCCAGCAGCTTGGCAGTTCCAGATACGCAGTATTTT	CASSLAVPDTQYF
16	TRBV4-2	-	TRBJ2-1	-	TGTGCCAGCAGCCAAGATCTCCTGGCACCCCTCAATGAGCAGTTCTTC	CASSQDLLAPLNEQFF
11	TRBV29-1	-	TRBJ2-1	-	TGCAGCGGAGCGTTCGGGGGTGAGCAGTTCTTC	CSGAFGGEQFF
13	TRBV5-1	-	TRBJ2-7	TRBD2	TGCGCCAGCAGCCCGGGACTAGACTACGAGCAGTACTTC	CASSPGLDYEQYF
15	TRBV6-6	-	TRBJ2-7	TRBD1	TGTGCCAGCAGTTACGACGACAGGGCTTATTACGAGCAGTACTTC	CASSYDDRAYYEQYF
14	TRBV28	once	TRBJ2-7	TRBD1	TGTGCCAGCAGATTAGGGGGCAGAAGCAACGAGCAGTACTTC	CASRLGGRSNEQYF
16	TRBV6-6	once	TRBJ2-4	-	TGTGCCAGCAGTTACTCCCAAGGGTTAGCCAAAAACATTCAGTACTTC	CASSYSQGLAKNIQYF
16	TRBV29-1	few	TRBJ2-2	-	TGCAGCGTTATGGGACCAGGGATTACGAACACCGGGGAGCTGTTTTTT	CSVMGPGITNTGELFF
16	TRBV5-1	-	TRBJ2-2	-	TGCGCCAGCAGCGTACCGGGTGGGGGTAACACCGGGGAGCTGTTTTTT	CASSVPGGGNTGELFF
12	TRBV28	-	TRBJ2-1	TRBD1	TGTGCCAGCGGGGGACAGTACAATGAGCAGTTCTTC	CASGGQYNEQFF
12	TRBV29-1	once	TRBJ2-5	-	TGCAGCGTTCTAAGGGGGGAAGAGACCCAGTACTTC	CSVLRGEETQYF
15	TRBV4-1	-	TRBJ2-2	-	TGCGCCAGCAGCCAACCGGGACAAAACACCGGGGAGCTGTTTTTT	CASSQPGQNTGELFF
14	TRBV14	few	TRBJ2-1	-	TGTGCCAGCAGCCGCCGGGACGGCATTAATGAGCAGTTCTTC	CASSRRDGINEQFF
13	TRBV7-9	-	TRBJ2-1	-	TGTGCCAGCAGCTTACGCAGATACAATGAGCAGTTCTTC	CASSLRRYNEQFF
14	TRBV7-2	-	TRBJ2-7	TRBD2	TGTGCCAGCAGCTTAAGGGAGGGCCCCTACGAGCAGTACTTC	CASSLREGPYEQYF